The present entry profiles one T cell receptor beta chain with its context. The antigen remains unidentified. The CDR3 covers 15 residues. Trimming cost V 1 base and J 0 bases, with 10 bases left between them. CDR1 is SGHRS and CDR2 is YFSETQ in the germline V gene. This sample is part of a study of shared clonotypes between healthy human individuals. Study findings and constraints: In four donors, about 5% of naive CD4 clonotypes appeared in common.

The method was immunoSEQ multiplex PCR; TCRdb's version includes in-frame clones alone and lacks a portion of them. Of 1 million to 1.2 million clones in the sample, around 77% are singletons; the top ten hold about 0.89%. This chain uses TRBV5-1 with TRBJ1-1, with D uncertain. The source material was memory CD4+ T cells from PBMCs. Subset of the sample: CD45RA-negative fraction. The source is a young man in good health. Some clones in this sample may be carry-over from other donors' samples. CDR3 sequence reads: CASSLSSQMNTEAFF. CDR3 coding DNA: TGCGCCAGCAGCTTGTCATCCCAAATGAACACTGAAGCTTTCTTT.